This T cell receptor beta chain was obtained from a study of cytomegalovirus exposure and HLA in healthy donors. This PCR relied on a set of 60 Vbeta primers and 13 Jbeta primers. TCRdb's copy holds only in-frame clones and misses some; the assay was immunoSEQ multiplex PCR. The table records approximately 70,000 clones, around two thirds of them present only once. The count of this clone is one. Looked up from germline, CDR1 is SGHTA and CDR2 is FQGNSA. The CDR3 has 15 amino acids. The V gene lost 4 bases and the J gene lost 0 bases, with 13 bases spanning the gap. Sequencing was carried out using PBMCs. J is TRBJ2-7 and V is TRBV7-2, with D perhaps TRBD1 (6 bases). This sequence originates from a human donor in good health. The CDR3 region is CASSYRTVTSYEQYF. CDR3 coding DNA: TGTGCCAGCAGCTACCGGACAGTAACCTCCTACGAGCAGTACTTC.